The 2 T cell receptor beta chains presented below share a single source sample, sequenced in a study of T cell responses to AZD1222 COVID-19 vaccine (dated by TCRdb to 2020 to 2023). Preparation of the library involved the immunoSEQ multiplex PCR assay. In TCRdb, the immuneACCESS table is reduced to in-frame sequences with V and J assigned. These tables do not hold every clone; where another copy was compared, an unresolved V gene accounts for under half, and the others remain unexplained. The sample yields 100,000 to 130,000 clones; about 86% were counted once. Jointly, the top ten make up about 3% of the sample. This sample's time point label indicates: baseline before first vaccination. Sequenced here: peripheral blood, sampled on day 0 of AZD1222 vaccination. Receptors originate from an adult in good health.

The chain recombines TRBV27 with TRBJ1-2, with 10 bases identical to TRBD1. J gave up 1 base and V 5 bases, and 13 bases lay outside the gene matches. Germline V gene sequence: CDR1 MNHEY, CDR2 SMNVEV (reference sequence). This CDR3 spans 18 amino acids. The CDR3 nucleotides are TGTGCCAGCAGTAGATACGTTAGGGACAGGGGTCTTAACTATGGCTACACCTTC. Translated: CASSRYVRDRGLNYGYTF.

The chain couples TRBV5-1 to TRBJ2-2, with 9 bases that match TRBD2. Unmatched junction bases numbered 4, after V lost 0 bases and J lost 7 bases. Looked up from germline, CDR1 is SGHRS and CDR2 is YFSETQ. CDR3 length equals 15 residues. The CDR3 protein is CASSLEGSGGGELFF. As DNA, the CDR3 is TGCGCCAGCAGCTTGGAAGGTAGCGGGGGCGGGGAGCTGTTTTTT.